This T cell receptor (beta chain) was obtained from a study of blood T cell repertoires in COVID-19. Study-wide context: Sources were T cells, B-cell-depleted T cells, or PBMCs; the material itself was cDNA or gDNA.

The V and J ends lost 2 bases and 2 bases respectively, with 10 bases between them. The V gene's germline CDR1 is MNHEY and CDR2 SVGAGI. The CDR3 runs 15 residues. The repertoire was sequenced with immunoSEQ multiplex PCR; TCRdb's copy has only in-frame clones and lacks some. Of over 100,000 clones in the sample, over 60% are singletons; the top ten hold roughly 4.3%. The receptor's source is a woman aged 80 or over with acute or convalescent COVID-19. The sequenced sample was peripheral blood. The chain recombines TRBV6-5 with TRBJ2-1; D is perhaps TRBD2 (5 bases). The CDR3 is CASSYAGLAYNEQFF. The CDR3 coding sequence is TGTGCCAGCAGTTACGCGGGCTTGGCCTACAATGAGCAGTTCTTC.